What follows is one T cell receptor beta chain and its context. This clone showed up just once. Its binding antigen is unknown. Base qualities are not at hand, and no much larger clone is one base apart. The germline V gene (reference sequence) yields LNHNV for CDR1 and YYDKDF for CDR2. V and J lose 5 bases and 4 bases, and a span of 14 bases separates them. The CDR3 goes from the cysteine to the phenylalanine over 15 residues. The only DNA kept is the CDR3, 45 bases in frame from the first base. This specimen belongs to a study of shared clonotypes between healthy human individuals (dated by TCRdb to 2019 to 2021). A note on the overall study: The cohort comprised a couple of women and a few men aged 18 to 49 years. Blood TCR repertoires of five healthy adults were deeply sequenced to estimate repertoire size and the extent of clonotype sharing between individuals. Libraries were prepared and TCR repertoires were sequenced by different laboratories using diverse techniques, in order to increase sequencing depth and limit assay-specific biases. Leukapheresis yielded between about 0.85 and 9.5 billion PBMCs per donor.

On the study overall, not on this receptor specifically: The small number of donors limited the genetic and exposure-history diversity represented. Only blood was sampled, and tissue TCR repertoires likely differ from those in blood. Pairwise subsampling indicated that sequencing depth was expected to affect the degree of clonotype sharing among donors.

TCR CDR3 regions were amplified from genomic DNA by multiplex PCR using the deep immunoSEQ assay. Genomic DNA extracted from each cell subset was distributed evenly over all wells of several immunoSEQ 96-well plates, and each plate served as one replicate. For unsorted PBMC, 250 to 300 ng of genomic DNA, equivalent to around 30,000 T cell genomes, went into each replicate PCR. Unsorted PBMC genomic DNA was sequenced across ten immunoSEQ deep assay plates. The purified libraries were quantified using a Qubit 3.0 fluorometer, sized with a Bioanalyzer 2100, and then quantified again using the KAPA Library Quantification kit. Every immunoSEQ 96-well plate was sequenced on a separate single-read 150-cycle Illumina NextSeq 550 flow cell. The study's own analysis went as follows. Because the immunoSEQ output held only junctional sequences and lacked quality scores, the filtering could not match the filtering applied to full-length reads. Sequences were annotated with PyIR, a Python wrapper for IgBLAST v1.9, using IMGT germline references to assign V/J genes and CDR3. Any read was removed if the V/J assignment was weak (E-value above 1e-6), the CDR3 was missing, or the read contained stop codons, out-of-frame junctions, or ambiguous translated residues. A V3J clonotype was defined by an identical inferred V gene, J gene, and CDR3 amino acid sequence. Percentage overlap between repertoires was computed as shared unique clonotypes divided by the size of the smaller repertoire. RTK rarefaction, the Chao1 estimator, and Recon v2.1 estimates of unobserved clonotypes were used to assess repertoire richness. Not all clones reach the TCRdb copy of this immuneACCESS table, which keeps in-frame sequences only. Checked studies attribute under half of the gap to unresolved V genes and leave the rest unexplained. V, J and clone size are those of that table, while D and trimming were read from the DNA. In all, the sample holds hundreds of thousands of clones, and around three quarters of those were seen once. The leading ten clones occupy more than 10% of the sample.

Donors were healthy HIV-negative adults with no recently reported acute infections or vaccinations. Every donor was a Caucasian adult living in Nashville, Tennessee, USA. For unsorted samples, tens of millions of PBMCs were counted, and genomic DNA was extracted using the QIAamp DNA Blood Mini kit. Blood was obtained by leukapheresis, after which PBMCs were separated by Ficoll-Histopaque density gradient centrifugation and cryopreserved in liquid nitrogen vapor phase. Recombination joined TRBV15 with TRBJ2-2, with no confidently assigned D gene. Sequencing was performed on PBMCs. This receptor was obtained from a middle-aged woman in good health. Some clones in this sample may be carry-over from other donors' samples. The nucleotides read TGTGCCACCAGCCCCCGAATTGCCCTCACCGGGGAGCTGTTTTTT. It specifies CATSPRIALTGELFF.